The rows below give T cell receptor beta chains drawn from one sample of a study of PD-1 blockade in mismatch repair-deficient tumors. Clones were read by immunoSEQ multiplex PCR, and TCRdb kept only the in-frame ones, dropping some. The data show 15,000 to 20,000 clones, approximately 84% seen once. The sequenced sample was PBMCs, obtained less than 25 weeks after starting pembrolizumab. Receptors were obtained from an adult with mismatch repair-deficient cancer. Each CDR3 is given without its conserved first and last residue.

J gene | V gene | CDR3 protein
TRBJ1-2 | TRBV28 | ASSLYGYYGYT
TRBJ2-2 | TRBV6-6 | ASSYSGRTGELF
TRBJ1-3 | TRBV5-1 | ASSADSSNSGNTIY
TRBJ2-1 | TRBV7-2 | ASSLAPAVRYNEQF
TRBJ1-5 | TRBV13 | ASSLGTGGGQPQH
TRBJ2-5 | TRBV27 | ASSDREETQY
TRBJ2-1 | TRBV11-2 | ASSLVSGEQF
TRBJ1-5 | TRBV18 | ASSPPAGVDQPQH
TRBJ1-2 | TRBV7-2 | ASSPLMATSYT
TRBJ2-4 | TRBV7-3 | ASSLERVGPAKNIQY
TRBJ1-2 | TRBV11-2 | ASSYLGVYGYT
TRBJ1-4 | TRBV12-5 | ASGLVGVGARNEKLF
TRBJ2-2 | TRBV29-1 | SVLKNSAGELF
TRBJ2-3 | TRBV5-1 | ASSTDRNPDTQY
TRBJ2-7 | TRBV28 | ASSPPTGLSYEQY
TRBJ2-3 | TRBV25-1 | ASSESTVYTQY
TRBJ2-2 | TRBV28 | ASSLSQLSTGELF
TRBJ1-6 | TRBV28 | ASSLLGTGTSPLH
TRBJ2-7 | TRBV2 | ASRGQLEQY
TRBJ2-5 | TRBV5-4 | ASSRDRQETQY
TRBJ2-3 | TRBV6-1 | ASNWQGVADTQY
TRBJ2-3 | TRBV4-2 | ASTQRLRTSGMISTDTQY
TRBJ2-1 | TRBV5-4 | ASSFVNEQF
TRBJ2-7 | TRBV7-9 | ASSLGQGAYEQY
TRBJ1-3 | TRBV18 | ASSPGQASGNTIY
TRBJ2-2 | TRBV5-1 | ASSLGQGVGELF
TRBJ1-2 | TRBV18 | ASSPPSRGDGYT
TRBJ1-2 | TRBV30 | AWSVQGFGGYT
TRBJ2-7 | TRBV5-1 | ASETGQGLHEQY
TRBJ2-7 | TRBV2 | ASSEPGGPTNEQY
TRBJ1-2 | TRBV14 | ASSHGTGANYGYT
TRBJ2-7 | TRBV7-8 | ASSLIVGDEQY
TRBJ2-3 | TRBV7-3 | ASSLTLAGSTDTQY
TRBJ2-5 | TRBV14 | ASSQDVGGQETQY
TRBJ2-1 | TRBV29-1 | SVDRAQRGTYNEQF
TRBJ2-7 | TRBV30 | AWSVGGNSYEQY
TRBJ2-1 | TRBV7-3 | ASSRQGSSYNEQF
TRBJ2-2 | TRBV14 | ASSPAGREAGELF
TRBJ2-7 | TRBV28 | ASRGGGAYEQY
TRBJ2-3 | TRBV28 | ASSPGWEGLRGTDTQY
TRBJ2-7 | TRBV10-3 | AISVEGAYEQY
TRBJ2-7 | TRBV4-2 | ASSQAYRVPPYEQY
TRBJ1-2 | TRBV5-8 | ASSLTYRGLHGYT
TRBJ2-7 | TRBV18 | ASSPGTSSYEQY
TRBJ2-2 | TRBV12-5 | ASGLGLGTSGRAEMRSGELF
TRBJ2-7 | TRBV27 | ASTPYWGQGSEQY
TRBJ2-1 | TRBV29-1 | SVDERLHSYNEQF
TRBJ1-1 | TRBV7-9 | ASSAPGQGTLNTEAF
TRBJ1-2 | TRBV6-1 | ASSASRDRGNYGYT